Listed here are 25 T cell receptor beta chains from one sample, sequenced in a study of T cell responses to AZD1222 COVID-19 vaccine. Only in-frame clones appear in the TCRdb table, and some are missing; sequencing was by immunoSEQ multiplex PCR. The sample holds 150,000 to 200,000 clones, about 91% seen once. The sequencing here drew on peripheral blood, taken 28 days after the second AZD1222 dose. The receptor source for this set is an adult who received the AZD1222 COVID-19 vaccine.

This clone was detected a few times. The chain couples TRBV6-4 to TRBJ2-1, with 9 bases identical to TRBD2. The CDR3 runs 15 residues. J lost 6 bases, V lost 0 bases, and 3 bases had no gene match. From germline, CDR1 is MRHNA and CDR2 SNTAGT. The CDR3 protein is CASSDSGGGANEQFF. CDR3 bases: TGTGCCAGCAGTGACTCGGGCGGGGGGGCCAATGAGCAGTTCTTC.

The chain couples TRBV19 to TRBJ1-1; TRBD1 might be the D (5 bases). CDR1 LNHDA and CDR2 SQIVND come from the germline V gene (reference sequence). V lost 10 bases to trimming and J lost 6 bases, with 15 bases between them. CDR3 length: 12 residues. CDR3 amino acids: CATRGVGPEAFF. Here the CDR3 DNA reads TGTGCCACCCGAGGGGTAGGTCCTGAAGCTTTCTTT.

J is TRBJ2-7 and V is TRBV15; tentative D call: TRBD1 (6 bases). This CDR3 spans 13 amino acids. V dropped 7 bases and J dropped 0 bases, with 10 bases sitting between them. Germline lookup yields CDR1 LNHNV and CDR2 YYDKDF (reference sequence). The CDR3 region is CATKRDNSYEQYF. DNA for the CDR3: TGTGCCACCAAGAGGGACAACTCCTACGAGCAGTACTTC.

The J gene is TRBJ1-2, the V gene TRBV13; TRBD1 aligns across 8 bases. Per the germline V gene, CDR1 is PRHDT and CDR2 is FYEKMQ (reference sequence). J was trimmed by 3 bases and V by 5 bases; bases with no gene match: 5. The CDR3 runs 14 residues. This chain's CDR3 is CASSLTGEDYGYTF. CDR3 coding DNA: TGTGCCAGCAGCCTGACAGGGGAAGACTATGGCTACACCTTC.

Concerning this clone itself: The identical CDR3 is also encoded by other nucleotide sequences in the sample. V usage is TRBV7-9 and J usage is TRBJ1-2; 11 nucleotides match TRBD1. V trimming: 5 bases; J trimming: 4 bases; junction bases outside the gene matches: 6. The germline V gene encodes CDR1 SEHNR and CDR2 FQNEAQ (reference sequence). The CDR3 is 15 amino acids. CDR3 DNA sequence: TGTGCCAGCAGCCCCGGACAGGGGGCGGGCTATGGCTACACCTTC. Translated, it gives CASSPGQGAGYGYTF.

This chain links TRBV6-6 with TRBJ2-1, with TRBD2 matching over 9 bases. V gave up 4 bases and J gave up 7 bases; unmatched junction bases: 11. The CDR3 contains 16 residues. From germline, CDR1 is MNHNY and CDR2 SVGAGI (reference sequence). The CDR3 sequence is CASSSTVAGAGNEQFF. CDR3 nucleotide sequence: TGTGCCAGCAGTTCCACCGTAGCGGGGGCCGGGAATGAGCAGTTCTTC.

This clone was observed a single time. The rearrangement links TRBV7-2 to TRBJ2-2; TRBD2 matches 11 bases. Germline values: CDR1 SGHTA, CDR2 FQGNSA. This CDR3 has 17 residues. V lost 0 bases, J lost 1 base, and 1 base stayed unmatched. CDR3 coding DNA: TGTGCCAGCAGCTTAGCGCTAGCGGGGGGGAACACCGGGGAGCTGTTTTTT. Translated, it gives CASSLALAGGNTGELFF.

The rearrangement uses TRBV5-1 and TRBJ2-3, with a tentative D call TRBD1 (5 bases). The CDR3 contains 16 residues. CDR1 SGHRS and CDR2 YFSETQ come from the germline V gene. The V end was cut by 0 bases, the J end by 2 bases, with 13 bases between. Here the CDR3 DNA reads TGCGCCAGCAGCTTGGGGGCTCAGGGCCCCACAGATACGCAGTATTTT. Amino acids: CASSLGAQGPTDTQYF.

This chain links TRBV7-3 with TRBJ2-7; TRBD1 matches 7 bases. Germline V gene sequence: CDR1 SGHTA, CDR2 FQGTGA. J was trimmed by 13 bases and V by 5 bases; bases with no gene match: 14. The CDR3 is made up of 13 amino acids. CDR3 in amino acids: CASSLDRAGVFYF. The CDR3 DNA sequence: TGTGCCAGCAGCCTCGACAGGGCAGGAGTGTTTTACTTC.

V usage is TRBV30 and J usage is TRBJ2-2, with 7 bases that match TRBD1. V dropped 3 bases and J dropped 7; count of bases not matched to a gene: 5. Germline lookup yields CDR1 GTSNPN and CDR2 SVGIG (reference sequence). The CDR3 has 13 amino acids. The CDR3 sequence is CAWRVTGVGELFF. CDR3 sequence (DNA): TGTGCCTGGAGGGTAACAGGGGTCGGGGAGCTGTTTTTT.

The J gene is TRBJ2-1, the V gene TRBV6-4; D remains ambiguous. This CDR3 comprises 14 residues. Germline V CDR1 and CDR2: MRHNA, SNTAGT. Trimming took off 3 bases at V and 2 bases at J, with 8 bases between the two ends. The CDR3 region has the DNA TGTGCCAGCAGTGATACCTATCCCTACAATGAGCAGTTCTTC. This gives the protein CASSDTYPYNEQFF.

This rearrangement joins TRBV4-2 to TRBJ2-1; no definite D call. The V end was cut by 0 bases, the J end by 4 bases, with 10 bases between. Germline V lookup: CDR1 LGHNA, CDR2 YNFKEQ. CDR3 length: 15 amino acids. Written as DNA, the CDR3 is TGTGCCAGCAGCCAAGACGGGTCAGGTTACAATGAGCAGTTCTTC. Residues: CASSQDGSGYNEQFF.

The chain uses TRBV6-5 and TRBJ1-4; no clear D. This CDR3 is 16 amino acids long. Germline V CDR1 and CDR2: MNHEY, SVGAGI. V lost 0 bases and J 0 bases, leaving 8 bases between the germline ends. The CDR3 reads CASSYSIGTTNEKLFF. As DNA, the CDR3 is TGTGCCAGCAGTTACTCGATCGGGACAACTAATGAAAAACTGTTTTTT.

This chain joins TRBV2 and TRBJ1-1; D may be TRBD1 (5 bases). Trimming pared 3 bases from V and 0 bases from J, leaving 14 bases between. From germline, CDR1 is SNHLY and CDR2 FYNNEI. The CDR3 is made up of 16 amino acids. Here the CDR3 reads CASSEGQQIMNTEAFF. CDR3 nucleotide sequence: TGTGCCAGCAGTGAGGGGCAGCAAATCATGAACACTGAAGCTTTCTTT.

This chain joins TRBV2 and TRBJ2-2, with 8 positions matching TRBD1. The germline gives CDR1 SNHLY, CDR2 FYNNEI. The CDR3 consists of 14 residues. Trimming removed 6 bases from V and 7 bases from J; junction bases left unmatched: 7. CDR3 amino acids: CASSRQGTSGELFF. As DNA, the CDR3 is TGTGCCAGCAGCCGACAGGGGACCAGCGGGGAGCTGTTTTTT. Full variable domain (outside the CDR3, taken from reference TRBV2 and TRBJ2-2): EPEVTQTPSHQVTQMGQEVILRCVPISNHLYFYWYRQILGQKVEFLVSFYNNEISEKSEIFDDQFSVERPDGSNFTLKIRSTKLEDSAMYFCASSRQGTSGELFFGEGSRLTVL.

This chain links TRBV9 with TRBJ2-1; 7 nucleotides line up with TRBD2. The V gene's germline CDR1 is SGDLS and CDR2 YYNGEE. The CDR3 extends over 18 amino acids. The V segment lost 3 bases and the J segment 0 bases; nucleotides outside the gene matches: 12. The CDR3 here is CASSAAQASGRSYNEQFF. The CDR3 DNA sequence: TGTGCCAGCAGCGCGGCCCAGGCTAGCGGCCGCTCCTACAATGAGCAGTTCTTC.

The gene calls are TRBV6-1 and TRBJ2-7; D call uncertain. V was clipped by 3 bases and J by 4 bases, with 7 bases between them. The CDR3 is made up of 12 amino acids. Germline assignment: CDR1 MNHNS and CDR2 SASEGT. The CDR3 sequence: CASSDDGYEQYF. CDR3 nucleotide sequence: TGTGCCAGCAGTGATGACGGGTACGAGCAGTACTTC.

This chain joins TRBV2 and TRBJ2-7; TRBD1 matches 9 bases. The ends lost 4 bases at V and 3 bases at J; junction bases unmatched: 4. The V gene's germline CDR1 is SNHLY and CDR2 FYNNEI. The CDR3 is 14 residues long. The DNA of the CDR3 is TGTGCCAGCAGTGCGGGGACAGGGTACTACGAGCAGTACTTC. This translates into CASSAGTGYYEQYF.

This chain joins TRBV5-1 and TRBJ1-2, with 7 positions matching TRBD1. CDR1 is SGHRS and CDR2 is YFSETQ in the germline V gene. Trimming at V came to 0 bases and at J to 8 bases, leaving 7 bases not matched to a gene. The CDR3 extends over 14 amino acids. As DNA, the CDR3 is TGCGCCAGCAGCTTGGCCGACAGGGCTCGGGGCTACACCTTC. Protein: CASSLADRARGYTF.

The chain couples TRBV19 to TRBJ2-3, with D maybe TRBD2 (6 bases). Germline CDR1 LNHDA, CDR2 SQIVND (reference sequence). V dropped 5 bases and J dropped 6 bases, with 24 bases sitting between them. The CDR3 is 17 amino acids. The CDR3 sequence is CASSPLGGAASGDTQYF. CDR3 nucleotides: TGTGCCAGTAGTCCTCTCGGAGGGGCAGCTTCTGGCGATACGCAGTATTTT.

V gene TRBV6-5 combines with J gene TRBJ1-2; possibly TRBD1 for D (5 bases). Germline V gene sequence: CDR1 MNHEY, CDR2 SVGAGI. V was pared by 2 bases and J by 4 bases, with 14 bases between. The length of the CDR3 is 15 residues. CDR3 DNA sequence: TGTGCCAGCAGTTACGTCGCCAGGGAGGGCTATGGCTACACCTTC. Translation: CASSYVAREGYGYTF.

V and J are TRBV18 and TRBJ1-2; 9 bases match TRBD1. The V gene's germline CDR1 is KGHSH and CDR2 LQKENI. The CDR3 has 16 residues. J gave up 4 bases and V 2 bases, and 8 bases lay outside the gene matches. CDR3 nucleotide sequence: TGTGCCAGCTCACCAGCGGGACAGGGAATCCCCTATGGCTACACCTTC. Translation: CASSPAGQGIPYGYTF.

The chain is built from TRBV6-4 and TRBJ2-1; 9 nucleotides align to TRBD2. CDR3 length equals 15 residues. V shed 5 bases, J shed 7 bases, and the junction held 9 bases outside the gene matches. CDR1 is MRHNA and CDR2 is SNTAGT in the germline V gene. CDR3: CASSTLAGGSNEQFF. The DNA of the CDR3 is TGTGCCAGCAGTACCCTTGCGGGAGGGAGTAATGAGCAGTTCTTC.

This rearrangement joins TRBV20-1 to TRBJ1-3; D is perhaps TRBD1 (6 bases). This CDR3 is built from 13 residues. The germline CDR1 and CDR2 sequences are DFQATT and SNEGSKA (reference sequence). V lost 3 bases, J lost 5 bases, and 11 bases lay in between. CDR3 sequence (DNA): TGCAGTGCTAGTCGGGGGGGCCGAAACACCATATATTTT. Protein: CSASRGGRNTIYF.

Written as DNA, the CDR3 is TGTGCCAGCAGCGTCGACTCCGCCGGGGAGCTGTTTTTT. Translating it yields CASSVDSAGELFF. The chain joins TRBV11-1 to TRBJ2-2; D gene unclear. Trimming took off 5 bases at V and 6 bases at J, with 10 bases between the two ends. Germline values: CDR1 SGHAT, CDR2 FQDESV (reference sequence). The CDR3 is 13 residues long.